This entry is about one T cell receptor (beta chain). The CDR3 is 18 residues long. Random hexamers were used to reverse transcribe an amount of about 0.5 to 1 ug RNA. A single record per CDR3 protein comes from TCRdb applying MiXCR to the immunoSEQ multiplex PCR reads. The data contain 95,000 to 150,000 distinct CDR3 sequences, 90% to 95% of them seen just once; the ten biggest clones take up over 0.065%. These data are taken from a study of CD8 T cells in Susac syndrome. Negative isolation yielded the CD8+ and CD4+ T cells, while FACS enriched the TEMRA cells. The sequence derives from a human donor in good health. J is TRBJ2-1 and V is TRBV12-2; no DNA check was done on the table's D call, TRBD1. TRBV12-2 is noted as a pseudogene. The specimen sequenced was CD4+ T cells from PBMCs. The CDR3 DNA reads TGTGCAAGTCGCTCTCAATTTACAGGGTCTACCCGGGGGGATGAGCAGTTCTTC. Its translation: CASRSQFTGSTRGDEQFF.